Listed below are T cell receptor beta chains from one sample, sequenced in a study of T-cell reconstitution after alpha-beta-depleted transplantation in children. Via MiXCR, TCRdb re-called the PCR reads, giving one row per CDR3 protein. The table records around 370,000 distinct CDR3 sequences, approximately 10% of them present only once. The sequenced sample was PBMCs from the stem cell graft donor, obtained from the stem cell graft. The source of these receptors is a human donor who donated a stem cell graft to a child with acute lymphoblastic leukemia. Both conserved end residues are part of each CDR3. A D gene is named only where the DNA matches it firmly. Part of the rows lack a size; the others show once, few, many or a class for expanded clones.

D	J	V	size	CDR3	DNA
TRBD2	TRBJ2-2	TRBV28	-	CASSGTWTSGNTGELFF	TGTGCCAGCAGTGGAACTTGGACTAGCGGAAACACCGGGGAGCTGTTTTTT
-	TRBJ2-5	TRBV5-1	-	CASSLDWETQYF	TGCGCCAGCAGCTTGGATTGGGAGACCCAGTACTTC
-	TRBJ2-5	TRBV10-3	-	CAIATGEGETQYF	TGTGCCATCGCCACAGGGGAGGGGGAGACCCAGTACTTC
-	TRBJ2-7	TRBV20-1	-	CSPLPLAKSYEQYF	TGCAGTCCGTTACCTCTAGCGAAGTCCTACGAGCAGTACTTC
-	TRBJ1-2	TRBV6-5	many	CASSYSDSIDYGYTF	TGTGCCAGCAGTTACTCCGACAGCATTGACTATGGCTACACCTTC
-	TRBJ2-3	TRBV7-2	many	CASSLPPTDTQYF	TGTGCCAGCAGCTTACCCCCCACAGATACGCAGTATTTT
TRBD2	TRBJ2-1	TRBV5-1	-	CASSAGLAGASSYNEQFF	TGCGCCAGCAGCGCTGGACTAGCGGGGGCCAGCTCCTACAATGAGCAGTTCTTC
-	TRBJ2-7	TRBV3-1	few	CASSQEERSSYEQYF	TGTGCCAGCAGCCAAGAAGAACGCAGCTCCTACGAGCAGTACTTC
-	TRBJ2-7	TRBV4-1	many	CASSQVLYSSGYEQYF	TGCGCCAGCAGCCAAGTACTGTACAGTAGTGGGTACGAGCAGTACTTC
-	TRBJ2-2	TRBV27	many	CASSLGLTGELFF	TGTGCCAGCAGTTTAGGCCTCACCGGGGAGCTGTTTTTT
-	TRBJ2-7	TRBV27	few	CASSFEQYF	TGTGCCAGCAGTTTTGAGCAGTACTTC
TRBD1	TRBJ2-5	TRBV5-1	-	CASSMGQGGQTQYF	TGCGCCAGCAGCATGGGACAGGGCGGACAGACCCAGTACTTC
-	TRBJ2-2	TRBV4-2	-	CASSQDWEGAGELFF	TGTGCCAGCAGCCAAGATTGGGAGGGGGCCGGGGAGCTGTTTTTT
-	TRBJ2-3	TRBV20-1	-	CSASARTDTQYF	TGCAGTGCAAGCGCACGCACAGATACGCAGTATTTT
-	TRBJ2-3	TRBV5-1	-	CASSPGDRIQIDTQYF	TGCGCCAGCAGCCCCGGAGATCGGATACAGATAGATACGCAGTATTTT
-	TRBJ2-1	TRBV20-1	-	CSAPIGVWDYNEQFF	TGCAGTGCCCCCATTGGGGTTTGGGATTACAATGAGCAGTTCTTC
TRBD2	TRBJ2-4	TRBV11-2	-	CASSLVIAGGPGNIQYF	TGTGCCAGCAGCTTAGTAATAGCGGGAGGGCCTGGGAACATTCAGTACTTC
TRBD1	TRBJ1-1	TRBV7-8	few	CASSFRDRGEAFF	TGTGCCAGCAGCTTCCGGGACAGGGGGGAAGCTTTCTTT
TRBD1	TRBJ2-2	TRBV4-1	many	CASSQDAGQGAVDTGELFF	TGCGCCAGCAGCCAAGACGCAGGACAGGGGGCGGTGGACACCGGGGAGCTGTTTTTT
-	TRBJ2-7	TRBV7-9	-	CASSPPGTPNEQYF	TGTGCCAGCAGCCCACCCGGGACTCCCAACGAGCAGTACTTC
-	TRBJ2-1	TRBV7-3	few	CASSLGQFSGEQFF	TGTGCCAGCAGCTTAGGACAGTTCAGCGGGGAGCAGTTCTTC
TRBD2	TRBJ2-3	TRBV12-5	-	CASGPKLADTQYF	TGTGCTAGTGGCCCTAAACTAGCGGATACGCAGTATTTT
-	TRBJ2-2	TRBV28	-	CASSLYHRDTNTGELFF	TGTGCCAGCAGTTTATATCACCGGGACACGAACACCGGGGAGCTGTTTTTT
TRBD1	TRBJ1-1	TRBV3-1	few	CASSQGWTGQITEAFF	TGTGCCAGCAGCCAAGGATGGACAGGGCAAATCACTGAAGCTTTCTTT
-	TRBJ2-1	TRBV7-3	-	CASSLIGFGSEQFF	TGTGCCAGCAGCTTAATAGGATTCGGTAGTGAGCAGTTCTTC
-	TRBJ2-2	TRBV27	-	CASSLTGEKNTGELFF	TGTGCCAGCAGCCTGACAGGTGAAAAGAACACCGGGGAGCTGTTTTTT
-	TRBJ2-7	TRBV7-2	few	CASSLQTGDSYEQYF	TGTGCCAGCAGCTTACAGACGGGAGACTCCTACGAGCAGTACTTC
-	TRBJ1-2	TRBV7-2	-	CASSLEGLGGGDGYTF	TGTGCCAGCAGCTTGGAGGGTTTGGGGGGCGGAGATGGCTACACCTTC
TRBD1	TRBJ2-3	TRBV5-1	many	CASSRDSPKWDTDTQYF	TGCGCCAGCAGCCGGGACAGTCCCAAGTGGGACACAGATACGCAGTATTTT
-	TRBJ1-1	TRBV18	few	CASSLGTAENTEAFF	TGTGCCAGCTCACTCGGGACGGCGGAGAACACTGAAGCTTTCTTT
-	TRBJ1-1	TRBV4-2	few	CASSLPPVDRNTEAFF	TGTGCCAGCAGCCTTCCCCCCGTCGACAGGAACACTGAAGCTTTCTTT
-	TRBJ1-3	TRBV4-3	many	CASSLGRGGNTIYF	TGCGCCAGCAGCCTCGGCAGGGGTGGAAACACCATATATTTT
TRBD1	TRBJ1-4	TRBV5-6	many	CASSLYRGTNEKLFF	TGTGCCAGCAGCTTGTACAGGGGGACTAATGAAAAACTGTTTTTT
TRBD2	TRBJ2-1	TRBV20-1	-	CSARGLAGSYNEQFF	TGCAGTGCTAGAGGACTAGCGGGGTCATACAATGAGCAGTTCTTC
TRBD1	TRBJ1-1	TRBV29-1	many	CSVLTTGGYFTEAFF	TGCAGCGTATTGACGACAGGGGGGTACTTCACTGAAGCTTTCTTT
TRBD1	TRBJ1-1	TRBV29-1	-	CSVGQGGMNTEAFF	TGCAGCGTAGGACAGGGGGGCATGAACACTGAAGCTTTCTTT
-	TRBJ2-7	TRBV6-5	few	CASSYHLGTQFYEQYF	TGTGCCAGCAGCTACCACCTCGGGACACAGTTCTACGAGCAGTACTTC
TRBD2	TRBJ2-2	TRBV20-1	-	CSARRESHTGELFF	TGCAGTGCTAGGCGGGAGTCCCACACCGGGGAGCTGTTTTTT
TRBD1	TRBJ1-5	TRBV7-9	many	CASSQGTGNQPQHF	TGTGCCAGCAGCCAGGGGACAGGGAATCAGCCCCAGCATTTT